This TCR beta chain was sequenced during a study of shared clonotypes between healthy human individuals. CDR3 length: 19 residues. J lost 4 bases, V lost 4 bases, and 12 bases had no gene match. Per germline, CDR1 LNHDA and CDR2 SQIVND (reference sequence). The method was immunoSEQ multiplex PCR; TCRdb's version includes in-frame clones alone and lacks a portion of them. Of around 700,000 clones detected, roughly 78% appear once; the ten largest clones hold under 2%. Material for sequencing was memory CD4+ T cells sorted from blood. The subset here: CD45RA-negative fraction. The chain is built from TRBV19 and TRBJ2-6, with TRBD1 matching over 11 bases. The receptor's source is a woman between 25 and 40 years old in good health. CDR3 DNA sequence: TGTGCCAGTAGTAGCGCCCCGGGACAGGGGGGAGCGGGGGCCAACGTCCTGACTTTC. Protein product: CASSSAPGQGGAGANVLTF. Drawing the rest from reference TRBV19 and TRBJ2-6, the complete variable domain is DGGITQSPKYLFRKEGQNVTLSCEQNLNHDAMYWYRQDPGQGLRLIYYSQIVNDFQKGDIAEGYSVSREKKESFPLTVTSAQKNPTAFYLCASSSAPGQGGAGANVLTFGAGSRLTVL.